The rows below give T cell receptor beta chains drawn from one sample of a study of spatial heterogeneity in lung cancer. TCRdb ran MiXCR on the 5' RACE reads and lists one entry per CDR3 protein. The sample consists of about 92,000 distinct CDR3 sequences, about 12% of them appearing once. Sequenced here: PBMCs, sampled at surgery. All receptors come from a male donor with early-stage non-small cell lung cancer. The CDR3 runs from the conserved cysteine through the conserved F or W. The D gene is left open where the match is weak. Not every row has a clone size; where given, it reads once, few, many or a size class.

cdr3_aa: CASMGPTVYEQYF
cdr3_nt: TGTGCCAGCATGGGTCCCACGGTTTACGAGCAGTACTTC
v_call: TRBV2
clone_size: many
cdr3_length: 13
j_call: TRBJ2-7
d_call: -

cdr3_aa: CSAREPTSITEQFF
cdr3_nt: TGCAGTGCTAGAGAGCCGACTAGTATTACTGAGCAGTTCTTC
v_call: TRBV20-1
clone_size: many
cdr3_length: 14
j_call: TRBJ2-1
d_call: -

cdr3_aa: CASSLWKETQYF
cdr3_nt: TGTGCCAGCAGTTTATGGAAGGAGACCCAGTACTTC
v_call: TRBV27
clone_size: many
cdr3_length: 12
j_call: TRBJ2-5
d_call: -

cdr3_aa: CSADRGHGFFF
cdr3_nt: TGCAGTGCTGACAGGGGTCACGGGTTTTTCTTT
v_call: TRBV20-1
clone_size: few
cdr3_length: 11
j_call: TRBJ1-1
d_call: TRBD1

cdr3_aa: CASSLAVLAGSGTQYF
cdr3_nt: TGTGCCAGCAGCTTAGCGGTTCTAGCGGGATCGGGGACCCAGTACTTC
v_call: TRBV7-2
clone_size: few
cdr3_length: 16
j_call: TRBJ2-5
d_call: TRBD2

cdr3_aa: CASSPLDTQYF
cdr3_nt: TGTGCCAGCAGTCCCCTGGATACGCAGTATTTT
v_call: TRBV12-3/TRBV12-4
clone_size: few
cdr3_length: 11
j_call: TRBJ2-3
d_call: -

cdr3_aa: CSVGTSEQYF
cdr3_nt: TGCAGCGTTGGGACGTCCGAGCAGTACTTC
v_call: TRBV29-1
clone_size: -
cdr3_length: 10
j_call: TRBJ2-7
d_call: -

cdr3_aa: CASSPPQSGGRLSYTF
cdr3_nt: TGTGCCAGCAGTCCACCCCAGTCAGGGGGCAGACTCAGCTACACCTTC
v_call: TRBV2
clone_size: -
cdr3_length: 16
j_call: TRBJ1-2
d_call: TRBD1

cdr3_aa: CASSTVGGQETQYF
cdr3_nt: TGTGCCAGCAGTACGGTCGGGGGCCAAGAGACCCAGTACTTC
v_call: TRBV9
clone_size: -
cdr3_length: 14
j_call: TRBJ2-5
d_call: -

cdr3_aa: CASSLAGIAYEQYF
cdr3_nt: TGCGCCAGCAGCTTGGCGGGGATCGCCTACGAGCAGTACTTC
v_call: TRBV5-1
clone_size: -
cdr3_length: 14
j_call: TRBJ2-7
d_call: -

cdr3_aa: CASSPTGQTNEKLFF
cdr3_nt: TGTGCCAGCAGCCCCACTGGGCAGACTAATGAAAAACTGTTTTTT
v_call: TRBV7-2
clone_size: once
cdr3_length: 15
j_call: TRBJ1-4
d_call: -

cdr3_aa: CASSLGKTQYF
cdr3_nt: TGTGCCAGCAGTTTGGGGAAGACCCAGTACTTC
v_call: TRBV12-3/TRBV12-4
clone_size: few
cdr3_length: 11
j_call: TRBJ2-5
d_call: -

cdr3_aa: CASTPGRFSYEQYF
cdr3_nt: TGTGCCAGCACCCCTGGCAGGTTCTCCTACGAGCAGTACTTC
v_call: TRBV7-8
clone_size: -
cdr3_length: 14
j_call: TRBJ2-7
d_call: -

cdr3_aa: CASSNPGQGTNEQFF
cdr3_nt: TGTGCCAGCAGTAATCCGGGACAGGGGACCAATGAGCAGTTCTTC
v_call: TRBV6-6
clone_size: many
cdr3_length: 15
j_call: TRBJ2-1
d_call: TRBD1

cdr3_aa: CASSSQLGSPDTQYF
cdr3_nt: TGTGCCAGCAGCTCCCAACTAGGGTCCCCAGATACGCAGTATTTT
v_call: TRBV7-3
clone_size: -
cdr3_length: 15
j_call: TRBJ2-3
d_call: -

cdr3_aa: CASRSQGNQETQYF
cdr3_nt: TGTGCCAGCAGATCCCAGGGTAACCAAGAGACCCAGTACTTC
v_call: TRBV28
clone_size: -
cdr3_length: 14
j_call: TRBJ2-5
d_call: -

cdr3_aa: CASSTVAGGPYNEQFF
cdr3_nt: TGTGCCAGCAGCACGGTAGCGGGAGGGCCCTACAATGAGCAGTTCTTC
v_call: TRBV7-2
clone_size: -
cdr3_length: 16
j_call: TRBJ2-1
d_call: TRBD2

cdr3_aa: CSASRQGLTDTQYF
cdr3_nt: TGCAGTGCTAGTAGGCAGGGGCTCACAGATACGCAGTATTTT
v_call: TRBV20-1
clone_size: -
cdr3_length: 14
j_call: TRBJ2-3
d_call: -

cdr3_aa: CASSRGLGFSNTEAFF
cdr3_nt: TGTGCCAGCAGTCGAGGCCTGGGGTTCTCGAACACTGAAGCTTTCTTT
v_call: TRBV6-5
clone_size: -
cdr3_length: 16
j_call: TRBJ1-1
d_call: -